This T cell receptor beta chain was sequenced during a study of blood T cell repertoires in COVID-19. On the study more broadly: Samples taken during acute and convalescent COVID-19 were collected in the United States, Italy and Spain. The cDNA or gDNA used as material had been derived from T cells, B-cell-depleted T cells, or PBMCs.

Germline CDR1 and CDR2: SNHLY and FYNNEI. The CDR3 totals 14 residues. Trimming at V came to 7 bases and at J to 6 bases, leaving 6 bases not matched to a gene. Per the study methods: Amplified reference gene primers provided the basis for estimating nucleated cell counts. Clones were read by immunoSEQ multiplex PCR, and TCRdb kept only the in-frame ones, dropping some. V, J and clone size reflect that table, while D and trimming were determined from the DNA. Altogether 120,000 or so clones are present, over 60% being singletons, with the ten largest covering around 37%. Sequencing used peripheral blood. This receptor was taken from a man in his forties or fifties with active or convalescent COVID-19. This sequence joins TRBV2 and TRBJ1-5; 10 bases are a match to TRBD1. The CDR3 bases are TGTGCCAGCACCCCGGGACAGGGGAGTCAGCCCCAGCATTTT. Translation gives CASTPGQGSQPQHF.